One sample yielded the 13 T cell receptor beta chains listed below, sequenced in a study of resident and recirculating memory T cells in vitiligo (dated 2018 in TCRdb). Libraries were prepared through the immunoSEQ multiplex PCR assay. Entries here come from immuneACCESS through TCRdb and include only in-frame sequences with V and J called. Some clones fail to appear in such tables; in the studies checked, an unresolved V gene covers under half of the shortfall, and the cause of the remainder is unknown. In all, the sample holds 75,000 to 85,000 clones, and about 91% of those were seen once. 5% of the sample goes to the ten largest clones. The sample was blood. The receptor set was obtained from a male donor with vitiligo.

The gene calls are TRBV2 and TRBJ2-4; 7 bases agree with TRBD2. The CDR3 loop spans 16 amino acids. Trimming took 4 bases from V and 0 from J; bases not matched to a gene: 6. Germline V gene sequence: CDR1 SNHLY, CDR2 FYNNEI. CDR3 amino acids: CASSVNGEGAKNIQYF. CDR3 DNA: TGTGCCAGCAGTGTTAATGGGGAGGGAGCCAAAAACATTCAGTACTTC.

The genes are TRBV7-6 and TRBJ2-1; possibly TRBD2 for D (7 bases). With 8 bases removed from V and 5 bases from J, the gap between germline ends came to 25 bases. The CDR3 extends over 17 amino acids. From germline, CDR1 is SGHVS and CDR2 FNYEAQ. The CDR3 nucleotides are TGTGCCAGCTCATCCCGTCCTAGGGGGAGGGCCCACAATGAGCAGTTCTTC. Translating it yields CASSSRPRGRAHNEQFF.

V gene TRBV11-2 combines with J gene TRBJ2-3; D not certain. The V and J ends lost 8 bases and 0 bases respectively, with 12 bases between them. Germline V gene data show CDR1 as SGHAT and CDR2 as FQNNGV. This CDR3 contains 14 residues. CDR3 in DNA: TGTGCCAGCGGGCAGGCTCCTAGCACAGATACGCAGTATTTT. It specifies CASGQAPSTDTQYF.

Regarding this clone: The germline gene is not matched at one end of the junction; a read error may be the cause. This chain connects TRBV4-1 to TRBJ2-1; D call uncertain. CDR1 is MGHRA and CDR2 is YSYEKL in the germline V gene. CDR3 length: 13 amino acids. CDR3 nucleotides: TGCGCCAGCAGCCAAGAATCCTTCAATGAGCAGTTCTTC. Its protein is CASSQESFNEQFF.

The chain is built from TRBV15 and TRBJ1-3; TRBD1 is a possible D gene (6 bases). There are 13 residues in the CDR3. Germline V lookup: CDR1 LNHNV, CDR2 YYDKDF (reference sequence). V was clipped by 7 bases and J by 3 bases, with 10 bases between them. CDR3 protein: CATTQGSGNTIYF. CDR3 nucleotides: TGTGCCACCACACAGGGTAGTGGAAACACCATATATTTT.

The chain employs TRBV29-1 and TRBJ2-7; D is possibly TRBD1 (5 bases). V dropped 4 bases and J dropped 2 bases, with 9 bases sitting between them. CDR1 SQVTM and CDR2 ANQGSEA come from the germline V gene. This CDR3 contains 12 residues. As DNA, the CDR3 is TGCAGCGTTGGGGGCAGCCCCTACGAGCAGTACTTC. Amino acid sequence: CSVGGSPYEQYF.

The chain employs TRBV27 and TRBJ1-2; 9 bases match TRBD1. The CDR3 is 14 residues long. The germline V gene encodes CDR1 MNHEY and CDR2 SMNVEV (reference sequence). J was trimmed by 6 bases and V by 4 bases; bases with no gene match: 6. The CDR3 loop reads CASSSNTGGNGYTF. The DNA for the CDR3 is TGTGCCAGCAGTTCAAATACAGGGGGCAATGGCTACACCTTC.

This chain links TRBV6-5 with TRBJ1-5; 8 positions agree with TRBD1. The ends lost 7 bases at V and 5 bases at J; junction bases unmatched: 10. CDR3 size: 15 residues. Germline V CDR1 and CDR2: MNHEY, SVGAGI. The CDR3 sequence: CASTPTTGDYQPQHF. DNA for the CDR3: TGTGCCAGCACACCTACGACAGGGGATTATCAGCCCCAGCATTTT.

Here the CDR3 reads CAWEGGEGKDTEAFF. CDR3 nucleotides: TGTGCCTGGGAGGGGGGGGAGGGAAAGGACACTGAAGCTTTCTTT. This chain joins TRBV30 and TRBJ1-1; D is perhaps TRBD1 (6 bases). This CDR3 has 15 residues. Germline V gene lookup returns CDR1 GTSNPN and CDR2 SVGIG (reference sequence). Trimming took off 5 bases at V and 3 bases at J, with 19 bases between the two ends.

J is TRBJ1-1 and V is TRBV13; 7 nucleotides align to TRBD1. The CDR3 spans 13 residues. Germline values: CDR1 PRHDT, CDR2 FYEKMQ (reference sequence). Losses at the gene ends were 4 bases for V and 1 base for J; bases not matched to a gene: 0. CDR3 residues: CASSWDRNTEAFF. The CDR3 DNA sequence: TGTGCCAGCAGCTGGGACAGGAACACTGAAGCTTTCTTT.

Details on this clone: An end of the junction does not agree with germline; a read error may underlie this. The chain recombines TRBV5-1 with TRBJ2-3, with 11 nucleotides matching TRBD2. This CDR3 region has 15 residues. The V gene's germline CDR1 is SGHRS and CDR2 YFSETQ. The CDR3 loop reads CASRATSGSTDTQYF. CDR3 coding DNA: TGCGCCAGCAGGGCCACTAGCGGGAGCACCGATACGCAGTATTTT.

The CDR3, as DNA: TGTGCCAGCAGCTTAGGCGACTACACCTACGAGCAGTACTTC. Translation gives CASSLGDYTYEQYF. The chain recombines TRBV7-2 with TRBJ2-7; D is possibly TRBD2 (5 bases). The CDR3 sequence is 14 residues long. Germline V gene data show CDR1 as SGHTA and CDR2 as FQGNSA. V was cut by 1 base and J by 2 bases, with 9 bases left in between.

The V call is TRBV9, the J call TRBJ2-1; tentatively, D is TRBD1 (5 bases). The CDR3 runs 13 residues. Trimming removed 4 bases from V and 7 bases from J, with 12 bases in between. CDR1 is SGDLS, CDR2 YYNGEE, per germline. The CDR3 DNA reads as TGTGCCAGCAGCTCCTCCCAGGGAAATGAGCAGTTCTTC. The encoded protein is CASSSSQGNEQFF.